Sequencing of this T cell receptor (beta chain) was carried out in a study of response to subunit inactivated influenza vaccine. CDR1 and CDR2 from the germline V gene are MNHEY and SVGAGI. The CDR3 spans 16 residues. Trimming stripped 4 bases from V and 0 bases from J, with 15 bases between. One entry per CDR3 protein, called by TCRdb with MiXCR from the RT-PCR reads. The sample carries 530,000 or so distinct CDR3 sequences, roughly 27% recorded once. The clonotype was recovered from a man in his forties or fifties who received an inactivated influenza vaccine. The chain uses TRBV6-5 and TRBJ1-1; D gene unclear. Source: CD4+ T cells sorted from PBMCs, taken roughly 5 days after vaccination. This chain's CDR3 is CASSFASGFMNTEAFF. In nucleotides, the CDR3 is TGTGCCAGCAGTTTCGCTTCAGGCTTCATGAACACTGAAGCTTTCTTT.